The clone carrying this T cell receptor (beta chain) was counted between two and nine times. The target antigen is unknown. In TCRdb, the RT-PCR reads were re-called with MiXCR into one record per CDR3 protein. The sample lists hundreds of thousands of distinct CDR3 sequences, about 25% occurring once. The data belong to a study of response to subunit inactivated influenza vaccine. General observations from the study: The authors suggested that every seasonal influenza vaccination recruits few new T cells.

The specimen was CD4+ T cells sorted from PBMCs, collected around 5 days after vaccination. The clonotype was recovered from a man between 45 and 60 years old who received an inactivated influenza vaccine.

The CDR3 coding sequence is TGCGCCAGCCGACCAGACTTCCTGGGTGCCTACGAGCAGTACTTC. This sequence encodes CASRPDFLGAYEQYF. The rearrangement uses TRBV5-1 and TRBJ2-7, with D uncertain. The CDR3 is made up of 15 amino acids. V dropped 7 bases and J dropped 2 bases, with 19 bases sitting between them. Germline values: CDR1 SGHRS, CDR2 YFSETQ.